These 19 T cell receptor beta chains came from one sample sequenced in a study of siplizumab effects on memory and regulatory T cells. Using immunoSEQ multiplex PCR, the repertoire was profiled, and TCRdb retains in-frame clones only, with some absent. The sample consists of approximately 120,000 clones, roughly 93% of them appearing once. Sequenced input: non-Treg CD4+ T cells sorted from blood. The receptors originated from a human donor in good health.

The rearrangement joins TRBV6-5 to TRBJ2-5; 7 nucleotides agree with TRBD2. Germline CDR1 reads MNHEY; CDR2 reads SVGAGI. This CDR3 contains 15 residues. V was pared by 5 bases and J by 2 bases, with 8 bases of the junction left unmatched. CDR3 sequence: CASSHTGTTQETQYF. In nucleotides, the CDR3 is TGTGCCAGCAGTCATACCGGGACTACGCAAGAGACCCAGTACTTC.

This clone came up once. The chain uses TRBV4-2 and TRBJ2-3; TRBD2 matches 13 bases. The length of the CDR3 is 19 residues. Germline V gives CDR1 LGHNA, CDR2 YNFKEQ. V lost 0 bases, J lost 2 bases, and 8 bases stayed unmatched. The CDR3 loop reads CASSQEPLGLAGDTDTQYF. CDR3 nucleotide sequence: TGTGCCAGCAGCCAAGAACCACTCGGACTAGCGGGAGACACAGATACGCAGTATTTT.

This chain links TRBV19 with TRBJ2-2, with 7 nucleotides matching TRBD1. Losses at the gene ends were 4 bases for V and 4 bases for J; bases not matched to a gene: 9. CDR3 length: 16 residues. From germline, CDR1 is LNHDA and CDR2 SQIVND (reference sequence). CDR3 amino acids: CASSKRGLVVTGELFF. CDR3 nucleotide sequence: TGTGCCAGTAGTAAGAGGGGGCTCGTCGTCACCGGGGAGCTGTTTTTT.

The chain employs TRBV25-1 and TRBJ2-3; a possible D gene is TRBD1 (8 bases). V lost 9 bases and J lost 5, with 18 bases in between. The germline V gene encodes CDR1 MGHDK and CDR2 SYGVNS. The CDR3 covers 14 residues. The CDR3, as DNA: TGTGCCAGTCGAAGGACAGGGAGGGGAGATACGCAGTATTTT. This translates into CASRRTGRGDTQYF.

The V call is TRBV10-3, the J call TRBJ2-1; D gene uncertain. Germline V gene sequence: CDR1 ENHRY, CDR2 SYGVKD. The CDR3 extends over 12 amino acids. Deletions cut 5 bases from V and 7 bases from J, with 9 bases between. CDR3 loop: CAISTEGNEQFF. The CDR3 DNA reads as TGTGCCATCAGTACCGAAGGGAATGAGCAGTTCTTC.

This rearrangement joins TRBV4-2 to TRBJ2-7; 8 bases match TRBD2. Germline lookup yields CDR1 LGHNA and CDR2 YNFKEQ. The CDR3 runs 17 residues. J was trimmed by 3 bases and V by 1 base; bases with no gene match: 11. CDR3 DNA: TGTGCCAGCAGCCAAGGGACCAGCGGGGGCCTAAACTACGAGCAGTACTTC. Translating gives CASSQGTSGGLNYEQYF.

V is TRBV2 and J is TRBJ2-1; 15 nucleotides line up with TRBD2. Trimming removed 6 bases from V and 10 bases from J; junction bases left unmatched: 10. This CDR3 is built from 16 residues. The germline V gene has CDR1 SNHLY and CDR2 FYNNEI. CDR3: CASSPIGLAGGLEQFF. The CDR3 DNA follows: TGTGCCAGCAGCCCCATTGGACTAGCGGGGGGGCTAGAGCAGTTCTTC.

The J gene is TRBJ1-5, the V gene TRBV6-7; possible D gene TRBD1, 6 bases. TRBV6-7 is identified as an open reading frame with a role that is uncertain. There are 17 residues in the CDR3. Trimming removed 0 bases from V and 4 bases from J, with 16 bases in between. Here the CDR3 DNA reads TGTGCCAGCAGTTACTCGCCGACAGGTGGGGTTAATCAGCCCCAGCATTTT. Encoded protein: CASSYSPTGGVNQPQHF.

This chain uses TRBV6-6 with TRBJ1-2; D gene unclear. The CDR3 has 12 residues. CDR1 is MNHNY, CDR2 SVGAGI, per germline (reference sequence). V lost 0 bases and J 6 bases, leaving 5 bases between the germline ends. This chain's CDR3 is CASSYSQDGYTF. CDR3 nucleotide sequence: TGTGCCAGCAGTTACTCGCAGGATGGCTACACCTTC.

V gene TRBV5-1 combines with J gene TRBJ2-5; D is ambiguous. CDR3 length: 16 residues. Trimming stripped 0 bases from V and 5 bases from J, with 17 bases between. CDR1 is SGHRS and CDR2 is YFSETQ in the germline V gene. DNA of the CDR3: TGCGCCAGCAGCTTGGGGAATGCACTCCTTCGGGAGACCCAGTACTTC. Amino acid sequence: CASSLGNALLRETQYF.

J is TRBJ2-3 and V is TRBV18; 7 bases agree with TRBD1. The CDR3 totals 16 residues. V dropped 3 bases and J dropped 3; count of bases not matched to a gene: 9. Per the germline V gene, CDR1 is KGHSH and CDR2 is LQKENI. CDR3 residues: CASSPLDRVRTDTQYF. CDR3 bases: TGTGCCAGCTCACCCCTCGACAGGGTCCGTACAGATACGCAGTATTTT. Full variable domain (outside the CDR3, taken from reference TRBV18 and TRBJ2-3): NAGVMQNPRHLVRRRGQEARLRCSPMKGHSHVYWYRQLPEEGLKFMVYLQKENIIDESGMPKERFSAEFPKEGPSILRIQQVVRGDSAAYFCASSPLDRVRTDTQYFGPGTRLTVL.

V gene TRBV6-5 combines with J gene TRBJ2-5; D is unclear. There are 13 residues in the CDR3. The germline V gene has CDR1 MNHEY and CDR2 SVGAGI. V lost 2 bases, J lost 5 bases, and 9 bases lay in between. The CDR3 sequence: CASSYEIRETQYF. As DNA, the CDR3 is TGTGCCAGCAGTTACGAGATCCGGGAGACCCAGTACTTC.

The rearrangement uses TRBV7-2 and TRBJ2-1, with 12 positions matching TRBD2. Germline V gene data show CDR1 as SGHTA and CDR2 as FQGNSA. The V gene end was trimmed by 5 bases and the J gene end by 8 bases; junction bases not matched to a gene: 7. The CDR3 runs 15 residues. The DNA for the CDR3 is TGTGCCAGCAGCCCTAGCGGGGGGGCCGGCTATGAGCAGTTCTTC. Residues: CASSPSGGAGYEQFF.

This clone came up a few times. CDR3 DNA: TGTGCCAGCCTAACCTCAAACACTGAAGCTTTCTTT. Encoded protein: CASLTSNTEAFF. The V call is TRBV28, the J call TRBJ1-1; D call uncertain. In germline, CDR1 is MDHEN, CDR2 SYDVKM. Trimming pared 8 bases from V and 2 bases from J, leaving 9 bases between. The CDR3 spans 12 residues.

The chain uses TRBV7-2 and TRBJ1-1, with D unresolved. Trimming pared 5 bases from V and 2 bases from J, leaving 9 bases between. The CDR3 is 13 amino acids. Germline V gene lookup returns CDR1 SGHTA and CDR2 FQGNSA. The CDR3, as DNA: TGTGCCAGCAGCCTCCGGGGTAACACTGAAGCTTTCTTT. It translates to CASSLRGNTEAFF.

V and J are TRBV18 and TRBJ2-3; D assignment may be TRBD1 or TRBD2 (5 bases each). This CDR3 is 14 amino acids long. From germline, CDR1 is KGHSH and CDR2 LQKENI. V was pared by 5 bases and J by 0 bases, with 9 bases between. CDR3 residues: CASSSRDSTDTQYF. The CDR3 DNA reads as TGTGCCAGCTCATCCCGGGACAGCACAGATACGCAGTATTTT. Based on the CDR3 plus reference TRBV18 and TRBJ2-3, the full variable domain is NAGVMQNPRHLVRRRGQEARLRCSPMKGHSHVYWYRQLPEEGLKFMVYLQKENIIDESGMPKERFSAEFPKEGPSILRIQQVVRGDSAAYFCASSSRDSTDTQYFGPGTRLTVL.

The rearrangement uses TRBV18 and TRBJ1-3; D call uncertain. The V end lost 0 bases, the J end lost 3 bases, and 9 bases lay between the germline ends. The germline CDR1 and CDR2 sequences are KGHSH and LQKENI. The CDR3 extends over 15 amino acids. CDR3 coding DNA: TGTGCCAGCTCACCACCGGTCGGGTTTGGAAACACCATATATTTT. Translated: CASSPPVGFGNTIYF.

This chain joins TRBV5-1 and TRBJ2-4, with D possibly being TRBD1 or TRBD2 (5 bases each). The CDR3 consists of 16 residues. Germline V gives CDR1 SGHRS, CDR2 YFSETQ. Trimming took 4 bases from V and 3 from J, leaving 17 bases between them. The CDR3 loop reads CASSGDVGQVKNIQYF. Written as DNA, the CDR3 is TGCGCCAGCAGCGGGGACGTAGGCCAGGTCAAAAACATTCAGTACTTC.

This clone was seen a few times. The chain carries TRBV19 and TRBJ1-1, with TRBD1 identical over 7 bases. Germline loops: CDR1 LNHDA, CDR2 SQIVND (reference sequence). Germline trimming cut 7 bases from V and 3 bases from J; bases unmatched to any gene: 8. This CDR3 has 14 amino acids. Here the CDR3 DNA reads TGTGCCAGTACCCGTCTTACAGGGGACACTGAAGCTTTCTTT. Its translation: CASTRLTGDTEAFF.